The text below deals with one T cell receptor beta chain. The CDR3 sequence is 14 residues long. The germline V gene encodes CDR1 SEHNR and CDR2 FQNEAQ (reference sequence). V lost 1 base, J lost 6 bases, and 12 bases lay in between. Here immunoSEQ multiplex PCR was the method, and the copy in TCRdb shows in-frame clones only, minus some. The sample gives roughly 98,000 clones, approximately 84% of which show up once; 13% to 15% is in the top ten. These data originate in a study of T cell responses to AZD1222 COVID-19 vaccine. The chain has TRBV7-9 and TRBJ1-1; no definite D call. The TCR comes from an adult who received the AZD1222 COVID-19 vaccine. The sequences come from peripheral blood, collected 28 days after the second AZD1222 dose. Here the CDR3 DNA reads TGTGCCAGCAGCTTAGGGGCAGTAAGGGCTGAAGCTTTCTTT. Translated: CASSLGAVRAEAFF.